A single sample gave rise to the 27 T cell receptor beta chains below, sequenced in a study of blood T cell repertoires in COVID-19 (dated by TCRdb to the early 2020s). Library preparation employed the immunoSEQ multiplex PCR assay. Here the immuneACCESS table is served through TCRdb, limited to in-frame sequences with V and J called. Missing clones are a known gap in these copies; in checked studies unresolved V genes cover under half, and the rest lacks a known reason. For this sample there are approximately 150,000 clones; around 89% appear just once. Roughly 18% of the sample comes from the top ten. The material sequenced was peripheral blood. The receptors come from a middle-aged man with active or convalescent COVID-19.

The J gene is TRBJ2-3, the V gene TRBV30; 7 nucleotides agree with TRBD2. V was clipped by 2 bases and J by 6 bases; unmatched bases: 8. The length of the CDR3 is 14 residues. Germline V gives CDR1 GTSNPN, CDR2 SVGIG (reference sequence). DNA for the CDR3: TGTGCCTGGAGTTTAGGAGCGGGATGGGATACGCAGTATTTT. Residues: CAWSLGAGWDTQYF.

The rearrangement links TRBV30 to TRBJ1-5; possibly TRBD1 for D (6 bases). V was cut by 1 base and J by 6 bases, with 10 bases left in between. The CDR3 has 13 residues. Germline V gene lookup returns CDR1 GTSNPN and CDR2 SVGIG (reference sequence). The CDR3 protein is CAWSDRELQPQHF. CDR3 DNA: TGTGCCTGGAGTGACAGGGAACTTCAGCCCCAGCATTTT.

V usage is TRBV14 and J usage is TRBJ1-1; D is perhaps TRBD1 (5 bases). V was pared by 1 base and J by 3 bases, with 12 bases between. The CDR3 extends over 15 amino acids. Germline CDR1 and CDR2: SGHDN and FVKESK. The CDR3 DNA reads as TGTGCCAGCAGCCAAGCCTCGCGGGGCCACACTGAAGCTTTCTTT. As protein: CASSQASRGHTEAFF. The entire variable domain, with the rest obtained from reference TRBV14 and TRBJ1-1, is as follows: EAGVTQFPSHSVIEKGQTVTLRCDPISGHDNLYWYRRVMGKEIKFLLHFVKESKQDESGMPNNRFLAERTGGTYSTLKVQPAELEDSGVYFCASSQASRGHTEAFFGQGTRLTVV.

The J gene is TRBJ1-4, the V gene TRBV25-1; D is ambiguous. V was pared by 8 bases and J by 0 bases, with 7 bases between. The CDR3 length is 13 residues. Germline CDR1 and CDR2: MGHDK and SYGVNS. CDR3 bases: TGTGCCAGCTGGGCCTCAACTAATGAAAAACTGTTTTTT. Translated, it gives CASWASTNEKLFF.

The sample holds one count of this clone. V is TRBV28 and J is TRBJ2-7; a possible D gene is TRBD1 (6 bases). With 5 bases removed from V and 6 bases from J, the gap between germline ends came to 20 bases. CDR3 length: 15 residues. The germline V gene encodes CDR1 MDHEN and CDR2 SYDVKM. CDR3: CASSLRQAGRSEQYF. CDR3 DNA sequence: TGTGCCAGCAGTCTTCGACAGGCCGGTCGGTCCGAGCAGTACTTC.

The chain recombines TRBV6-4 with TRBJ1-1; 7 bases are shared with TRBD1. The CDR3 contains 16 residues. Germline V gives CDR1 MRHNA, CDR2 SNTAGT. The junction had 7 bases not matched to a gene; V was cut back by 2 bases and J by 1 base. The CDR3 nucleotides are TGTGCCAGCAGTGACGGGGGGTACAGGGGGAACACTGAAGCTTTCTTT. Its protein product is CASSDGGYRGNTEAFF.

This clone was observed once. This chain connects TRBV19 to TRBJ2-7, with 8 bases identical to TRBD1. The V segment lost 9 bases and the J segment 4 bases; nucleotides outside the gene matches: 8. The CDR3 is 13 amino acids. CDR1 is LNHDA and CDR2 is SQIVND in the germline V gene (reference sequence). The CDR3 DNA follows: TGTGCCAGCGCCGGGACAGGCGGATACGAGCAGTACTTC. It yields the protein CASAGTGGYEQYF.

The chain joins TRBV27 to TRBJ2-3; D gene uncertain. Germline loops: CDR1 MNHEY, CDR2 SMNVEV (reference sequence). The CDR3 is 17 amino acids. The V end was cut by 6 bases, the J end by 6 bases, with 25 bases between. DNA of the CDR3: TGTGCCAGCAGCCCATTGGGCCCCGACCTCCAGCCGGATACGCAGTATTTT. It is translated as CASSPLGPDLQPDTQYF.

This rearrangement joins TRBV2 to TRBJ2-2; 9 nucleotides agree with TRBD1. There are 20 residues in the CDR3. CDR1 and CDR2 from the germline V gene are SNHLY and FYNNEI. The V and J ends lost 4 bases and 2 bases, in that order; junction bases with no gene match: 17. The CDR3 reads CASSARRVRTGAFNTGELFF. The CDR3 region has the DNA TGTGCCAGCAGTGCCCGACGAGTGAGGACAGGGGCGTTTAACACCGGGGAGCTGTTTTTT.

This chain uses TRBV24-1 with TRBJ2-1, with D perhaps TRBD2 (5 bases). This CDR3 has 14 amino acids. Trimming cost V 5 bases and J 4 bases, with 11 bases left between them. Germline CDR1 and CDR2: KGHDR and SFDVKD. CDR3 region: CATSGVREYNEQFF. CDR3 in DNA: TGTGCCACCAGTGGGGTACGGGAATACAATGAGCAGTTCTTC.

This rearrangement joins TRBV27 to TRBJ1-2; TRBD1 aligns across 11 bases. Germline lookup yields CDR1 MNHEY and CDR2 SMNVEV (reference sequence). Trimming took 8 bases from V and 6 from J; bases not matched to a gene: 5. This CDR3 has 13 residues. The CDR3 bases are TGTGCCAGCGTGGGGACAGGGGGTAATGGCTACACCTTC. Amino acid sequence: CASVGTGGNGYTF.

This chain links TRBV4-1 with TRBJ2-1, with D possibly matching TRBD2 (7 bases). The ends were cut back, 0 bases at V and 14 bases at J, with 14 bases in the middle. The CDR3 is 13 amino acids. Germline V gene sequence: CDR1 MGHRA, CDR2 YSYEKL. CDR3 sequence: CASSQDRGAGEFF. The CDR3 DNA follows: TGCGCCAGCAGCCAAGACCGGGGGGCGGGAGAGTTCTTC.

V is TRBV11-2 and J is TRBJ1-1, with unresolved D. This CDR3 contains 13 residues. The V gene lost 1 base and the J gene lost 5 bases, with 8 bases spanning the gap. The V gene's germline CDR1 is SGHAT and CDR2 FQNNGV. The CDR3 reads CASSLAPETEAFF. The CDR3 coding sequence is TGTGCCAGCAGCTTAGCTCCGGAGACTGAAGCTTTCTTT. The variable domain in full, with the rest retrieved from reference TRBV11-2 and TRBJ1-1, is EAGVAQSPRYKIIEKRQSVAFWCNPISGHATLYWYQQILGQGPKLLIQFQNNGVVDDSQLPKDRFSAERLKGVDSTLKIQPAKLEDSAVYLCASSLAPETEAFFGQGTRLTVV.

The rearrangement uses TRBV21-1 and TRBJ1-4; TRBD1 is taken as the D call from the table, unchecked against the DNA. TRBV21-1 corresponds to a pseudogene. The CDR3 length is 16 residues. For the CDR3, the DNA is TGTGCCAGCAGCAAAGTTCGAGGACAGGGGAATGAAAAACTGTTTTTT. It encodes CASSKVRGQGNEKLFF.

V usage is TRBV24-1 and J usage is TRBJ2-3; TRBD2 might be the D (6 bases). The CDR3 extends over 17 amino acids. CDR1 and CDR2 from the germline V gene are KGHDR and SFDVKD. The V end was cut by 4 bases, the J end by 1 base, with 17 bases between. CDR3 loop: CATSEYLTSRGTDTQYF. The CDR3 DNA is TGTGCCACCAGTGAGTACCTAACTAGCCGTGGCACAGATACGCAGTATTTT.

The chain joins TRBV18 to TRBJ1-1; TRBD1 agrees at 7 bases. The CDR3 has 14 amino acids. Germline trimming cut 6 bases from V and 0 bases from J; bases unmatched to any gene: 4. CDR1 and CDR2 (germline): KGHSH, LQKENI. The CDR3 protein is CASSTTGMNTEAFF. The CDR3 DNA sequence: TGTGCCAGCTCCACGACAGGGATGAACACTGAAGCTTTCTTT. The full variable domain, in which reference TRBV18 and TRBJ1-1 provide the parts outside the CDR3, is NAGVMQNPRHLVRRRGQEARLRCSPMKGHSHVYWYRQLPEEGLKFMVYLQKENIIDESGMPKERFSAEFPKEGPSILRIQQVVRGDSAAYFCASSTTGMNTEAFFGQGTRLTVV.

The chain recombines TRBV29-1 with TRBJ2-3, with 7 bases lining up with TRBD2. The CDR3 runs to 14 residues. J was trimmed by 1 base and V by 3 bases; bases with no gene match: 4. CDR1 is SQVTM, CDR2 ANQGSEA, per germline. The CDR3 is CSVDREVGTDTQYF. DNA for the CDR3: TGCAGCGTTGATCGGGAGGTAGGCACAGATACGCAGTATTTT.

V usage is TRBV30 and J usage is TRBJ2-3; possible D gene TRBD2, 5 bases. Germline loops: CDR1 GTSNPN, CDR2 SVGIG (reference sequence). CDR3 length: 15 amino acids. Trimming pared 0 bases from V and 1 base from J, leaving 11 bases between. CDR3 coding DNA: TGTGCCTGGAGTGTTATAGCGAGCGGCACAGATACGCAGTATTTT. It specifies CAWSVIASGTDTQYF.

The gene calls are TRBV6-1 and TRBJ2-7, with D possibly being TRBD1 (5 bases). Germline-derived CDR1 and CDR2 are MNHNS and SASEGT. Trimming cost V 3 bases and J 1 base, with 13 bases left between them. There are 15 residues in the CDR3. The CDR3 is CASSEQGLGSYEQYF. The CDR3 bases are TGTGCCAGCAGTGAGCAGGGTCTCGGGTCCTACGAGCAGTACTTC.

Here the CDR3 reads CASRVPGVGEQYF. Written as DNA, the CDR3 is TGTGCCAGCAGGGTTCCCGGGGTTGGCGAGCAGTACTTC. This sequence joins TRBV28 and TRBJ2-7; D is possibly TRBD2 (5 bases). Trimming removed 6 bases from V and 6 bases from J, with 15 bases in between. CDR1 MDHEN and CDR2 SYDVKM come from the germline V gene. The CDR3 totals 13 residues.

The V call is TRBV3-1 (or the pseudogene TRBV3-2), the J call TRBJ2-5, with 8 positions matching TRBD2. The CDR3 is 16 residues long. The trim removed 0 bases at V and 4 bases at J, leaving 7 bases unmatched. Germline assignment: CDR1 LGHDT and CDR2 YNNKEL (reference sequence). CDR3 loop: CASSQDRSGGRETQYF. For the CDR3, the DNA is TGTGCCAGCAGCCAAGATCGATCGGGAGGGAGAGAGACCCAGTACTTC.

The V and J genes are TRBV10-3 and TRBJ2-4; 10 bases agree with TRBD1. This CDR3 has 20 residues. Germline loops: CDR1 ENHRY, CDR2 SYGVKD. V shed 3 bases, J shed 6 bases, and the junction held 20 bases outside the gene matches. The CDR3, as DNA: TGTGCCATCAGTGAATCTGAGACAGGGGGCGCCGGCCGGTTCAGAAACATTCAGTACTTC. It codes for CAISESETGGAGRFRNIQYF.

The V and J genes are TRBV30 and TRBJ2-1; 11 nucleotides agree with TRBD1. V shed 3 bases, J shed 8 bases, and the junction held 18 bases outside the gene matches. Per germline, CDR1 GTSNPN and CDR2 SVGIG (reference sequence). CDR3 size: 18 residues. CDR3 loop: CAWRLRDRGLSSTDEQFF. CDR3 coding DNA: TGTGCCTGGAGGCTCCGGGACAGGGGGTTGTCCTCGACGGATGAGCAGTTCTTC.

The chain joins TRBV6-1 to TRBJ1-6; 9 nucleotides align to TRBD1. The V segment lost 2 bases and the J segment 9 bases; nucleotides outside the gene matches: 5. This CDR3 has 15 residues. Germline V lookup: CDR1 MNHNS, CDR2 SASEGT. The CDR3 DNA follows: TGTGCCAGCAGTGAATTGACAGGGGGTGGTTCACCCCTCCACTTT. It codes for CASSELTGGGSPLHF.

The chain uses TRBV4-3 and TRBJ1-6; D is uncertain. Per germline, CDR1 LGHNA and CDR2 YSLEER. The V and J ends lost 4 bases and 11 bases respectively, with 15 bases between them. The CDR3 has 14 residues. In nucleotides, the CDR3 is TGCGCCAGCAGCCCGAAATCAGTACGTGCACCCCTCCACTTT. It encodes CASSPKSVRAPLHF.

This clone was counted a few times. The rearrangement joins TRBV19 to TRBJ1-4; 7 bases align to TRBD1. V was pared by 7 bases and J by 0 bases, with 5 bases of the junction left unmatched. Germline values: CDR1 LNHDA, CDR2 SQIVND (reference sequence). The CDR3 has 15 amino acids. CDR3 region: CASTLGTATNEKLFF. CDR3 DNA: TGTGCCAGTACTCTCGGGACAGCAACTAATGAAAAACTGTTTTTT.

The chain carries TRBV10-1 and TRBJ2-2; D possibly corresponds to TRBD2 (5 bases). Germline loops: CDR1 WNHNN, CDR2 SYGVQD (reference sequence). Trimming removed 0 bases at V and 6 bases at J, with 8 bases between. The CDR3 has 14 residues. The CDR3 protein is CASSESGRAGELFF. The CDR3 bases are TGCGCCAGCAGTGAGTCGGGGAGAGCCGGGGAGCTGTTTTTT.